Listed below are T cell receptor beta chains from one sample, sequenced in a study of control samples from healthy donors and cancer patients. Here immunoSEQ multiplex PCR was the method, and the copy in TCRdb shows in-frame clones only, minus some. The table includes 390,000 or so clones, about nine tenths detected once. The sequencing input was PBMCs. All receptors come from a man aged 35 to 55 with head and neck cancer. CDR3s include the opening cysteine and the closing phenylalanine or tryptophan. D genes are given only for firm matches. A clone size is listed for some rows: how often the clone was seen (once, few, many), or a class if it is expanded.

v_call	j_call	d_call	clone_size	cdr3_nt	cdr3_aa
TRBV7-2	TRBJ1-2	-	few	TGTGCCAGCAGCTTAGAGGGGAACTATGGCTACACCTTC	CASSLEGNYGYTF
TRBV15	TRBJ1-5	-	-	TGTGCCACCAGCAGAGATGAGGGTAGCAATCAGCCCCAGCATTTT	CATSRDEGSNQPQHF
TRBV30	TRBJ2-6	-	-	TGTGCCCTTGGGGGGGCCTCTGGGGCCAACGTCCTGACTTTC	CALGGASGANVLTF
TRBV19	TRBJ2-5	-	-	TGTGCCAGTAGTATATCCAGGAAAGAGACCCAGTACTTC	CASSISRKETQYF
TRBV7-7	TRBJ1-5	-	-	TGTGCTAGCAGCTTAGAGTTTGGTCAGCCCCAGCATTTT	CASSLEFGQPQHF
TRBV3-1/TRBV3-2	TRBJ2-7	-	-	TGTGCCAGCAGCCAACGCGGCGGGGAATACTACGAGCAGTACTTC	CASSQRGGEYYEQYF
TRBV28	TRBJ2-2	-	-	TGTGCCAGCAGTTTCGGACGTTTGGGGGGACCCAACACCGGGGAGCTGTTTTTT	CASSFGRLGGPNTGELFF
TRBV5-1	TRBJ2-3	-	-	TGCGCCAGCAGTACGACTCGAGATACGCAGTATTTT	CASSTTRDTQYF
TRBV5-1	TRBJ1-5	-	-	TGCGCCAGCAGCAGGGGGTCTGACGGCCAGAATCAGCCCCAGCATTTT	CASSRGSDGQNQPQHF
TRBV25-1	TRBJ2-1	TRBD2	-	TGTGCCAGCAGCCTCACTTCCGGGACTAGCTCCTACAATGAGCAGTTCTTC	CASSLTSGTSSYNEQFF
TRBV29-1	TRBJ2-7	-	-	TGCAGCGCTACCCTCTCCTACGAGCAGTACTTC	CSATLSYEQYF
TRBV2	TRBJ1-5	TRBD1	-	TGTGCCAGCAGTGGGACAGGGGGCAATCAGCCCCAGCATTTT	CASSGTGGNQPQHF